Sequencing of this T cell receptor beta chain was carried out in a study of cytomegalovirus exposure and HLA in healthy donors. Study-level background: Later analysis reported that the approximately 120 validation repertoires shared the platform of the approximately 690 first-cohort repertoires. General study points: Confirmation was obtained in vitro that a few CMV-associated chains are specific for CMV antigens.

It was the roughly 130-subject validation cohort, separate from the approximately 700-subject first cohort, to which the donors belonged. TCRdb's copy holds only in-frame clones and misses some; the assay was immunoSEQ multiplex PCR. The sample shows 110,000 to 150,000 clones, 91% of them seen only once. This CDR3 has 15 amino acids. Trimming removed 2 bases from V and 5 bases from J, with 15 bases in between. The V gene's germline CDR1 is MNHEY and CDR2 SVGAGI. Worth noting for this clone: The target antigen is unknown.

Sequencing used PBMCs. This chain uses TRBV6-5 with TRBJ2-5; tentatively, D is TRBD1 (6 bases). This receptor was obtained from a man between 18 and 29 years old in good health and CMV-seronegative. This CDR3 reads CASSYGRWGRETQYF. In DNA form, the CDR3 reads TGTGCCAGCAGTTACGGGCGATGGGGGCGGGAGACCCAGTACTTC.